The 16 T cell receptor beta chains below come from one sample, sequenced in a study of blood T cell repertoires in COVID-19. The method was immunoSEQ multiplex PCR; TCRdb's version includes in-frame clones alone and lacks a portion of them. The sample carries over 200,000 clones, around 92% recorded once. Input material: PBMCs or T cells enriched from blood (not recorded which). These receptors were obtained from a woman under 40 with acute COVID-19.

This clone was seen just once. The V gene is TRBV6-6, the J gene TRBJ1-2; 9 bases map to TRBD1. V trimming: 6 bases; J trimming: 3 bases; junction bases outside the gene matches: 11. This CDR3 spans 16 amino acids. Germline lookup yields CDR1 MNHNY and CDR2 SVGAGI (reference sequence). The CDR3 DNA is TGTGCCAGCAGCTTACGTTGGGACAGGGAATACTATGGCTACACCTTC. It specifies CASSLRWDREYYGYTF.

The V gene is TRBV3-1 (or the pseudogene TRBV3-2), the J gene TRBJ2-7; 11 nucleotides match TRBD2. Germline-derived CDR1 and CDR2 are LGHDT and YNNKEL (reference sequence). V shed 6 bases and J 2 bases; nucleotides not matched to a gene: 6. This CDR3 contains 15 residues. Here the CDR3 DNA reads TGTGCCAGCAGTTTACTAGCGGGGGCCACCTACGAGCAGTACTTC. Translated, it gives CASSLLAGATYEQYF.

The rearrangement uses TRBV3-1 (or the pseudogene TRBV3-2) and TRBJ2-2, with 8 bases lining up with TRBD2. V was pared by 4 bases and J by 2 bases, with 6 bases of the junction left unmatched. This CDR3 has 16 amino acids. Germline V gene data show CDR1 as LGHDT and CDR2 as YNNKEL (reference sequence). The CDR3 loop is CASSPGVAGNTGELFF. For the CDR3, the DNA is TGTGCCAGCAGCCCCGGAGTAGCGGGAAACACCGGGGAGCTGTTTTTT.

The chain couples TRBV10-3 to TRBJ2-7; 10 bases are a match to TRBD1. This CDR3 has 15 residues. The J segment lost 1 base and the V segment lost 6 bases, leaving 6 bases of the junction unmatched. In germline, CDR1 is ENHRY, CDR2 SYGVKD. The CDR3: CAIRDRDRGSYEQYF. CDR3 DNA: TGTGCCATCAGAGACCGGGACAGGGGATCCTACGAGCAGTACTTC.

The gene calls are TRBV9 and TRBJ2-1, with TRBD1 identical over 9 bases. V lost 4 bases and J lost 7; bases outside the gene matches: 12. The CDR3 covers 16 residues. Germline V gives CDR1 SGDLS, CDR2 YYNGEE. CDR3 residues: CASSPRDRELQNEQFF. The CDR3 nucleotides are TGTGCCAGCAGCCCCCGGGACAGGGAGTTGCAAAATGAGCAGTTCTTC.

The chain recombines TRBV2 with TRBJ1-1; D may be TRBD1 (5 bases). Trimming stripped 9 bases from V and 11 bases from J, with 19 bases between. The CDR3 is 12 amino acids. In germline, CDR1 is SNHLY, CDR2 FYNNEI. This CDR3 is CASVFTRDLAFF. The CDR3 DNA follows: TGTGCCAGTGTCTTCACCAGGGACTTGGCTTTCTTT.

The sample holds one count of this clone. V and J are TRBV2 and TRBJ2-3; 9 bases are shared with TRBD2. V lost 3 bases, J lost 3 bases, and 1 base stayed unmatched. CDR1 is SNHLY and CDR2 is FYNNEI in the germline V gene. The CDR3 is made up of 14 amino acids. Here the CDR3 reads CASSDAGGTDTQYF. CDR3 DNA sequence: TGTGCCAGCAGTGACGCGGGGGGGACAGATACGCAGTATTTT. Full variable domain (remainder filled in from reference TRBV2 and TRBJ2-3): EPEVTQTPSHQVTQMGQEVILRCVPISNHLYFYWYRQILGQKVEFLVSFYNNEISEKSEIFDDQFSVERPDGSNFTLKIRSTKLEDSAMYFCASSDAGGTDTQYFGPGTRLTVL.

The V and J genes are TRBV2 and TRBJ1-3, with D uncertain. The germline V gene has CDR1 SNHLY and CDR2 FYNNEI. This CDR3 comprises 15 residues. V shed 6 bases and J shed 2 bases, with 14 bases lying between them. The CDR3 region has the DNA TGTGCCAGCAGGAGGGCCCCCATACCTGGAAACACCATATATTTT. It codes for CASRRAPIPGNTIYF.

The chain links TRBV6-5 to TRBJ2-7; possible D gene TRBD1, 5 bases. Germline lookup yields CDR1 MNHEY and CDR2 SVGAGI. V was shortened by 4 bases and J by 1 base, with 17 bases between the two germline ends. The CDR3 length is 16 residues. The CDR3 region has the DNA TGTGCCAGCAGTTCCCACCTAAGGACACCGTCCTACGAGCAGTACTTC. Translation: CASSSHLRTPSYEQYF.

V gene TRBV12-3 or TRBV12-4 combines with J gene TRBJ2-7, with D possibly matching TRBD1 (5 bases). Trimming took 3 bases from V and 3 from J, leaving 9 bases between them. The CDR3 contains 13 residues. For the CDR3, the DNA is TGTGCCAGCAGTTTGGACACGGACTACGAGCAGTACTTC. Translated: CASSLDTDYEQYF.

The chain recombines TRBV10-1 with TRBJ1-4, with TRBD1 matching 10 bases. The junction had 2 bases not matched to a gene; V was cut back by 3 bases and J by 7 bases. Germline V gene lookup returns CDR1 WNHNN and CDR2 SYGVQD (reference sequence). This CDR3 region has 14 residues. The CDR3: CASSDWTGGEKLFF. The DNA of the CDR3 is TGCGCCAGCAGTGACTGGACAGGGGGTGAAAAACTGTTTTTT.

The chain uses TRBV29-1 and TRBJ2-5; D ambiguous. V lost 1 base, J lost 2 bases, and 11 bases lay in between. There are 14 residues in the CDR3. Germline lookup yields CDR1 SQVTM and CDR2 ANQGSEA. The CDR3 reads CSVEVLYSQETQYF. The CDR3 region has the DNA TGCAGCGTTGAAGTATTATACAGTCAAGAGACCCAGTACTTC.

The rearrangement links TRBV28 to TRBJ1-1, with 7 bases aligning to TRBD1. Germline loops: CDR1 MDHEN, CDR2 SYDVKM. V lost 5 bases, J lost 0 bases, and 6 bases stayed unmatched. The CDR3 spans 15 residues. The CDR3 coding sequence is TGTGCCAGCAGTCCGCGGACAGGTTTGAACACTGAAGCTTTCTTT. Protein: CASSPRTGLNTEAFF. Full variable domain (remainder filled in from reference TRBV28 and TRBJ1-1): DVKVTQSSRYLVKRTGEKVFLECVQDMDHENMFWYRQDPGLGLRLIYFSYDVKMKEKGDIPEGYSVSREKKERFSLILESASTNQTSMYLCASSPRTGLNTEAFFGQGTRLTVV.

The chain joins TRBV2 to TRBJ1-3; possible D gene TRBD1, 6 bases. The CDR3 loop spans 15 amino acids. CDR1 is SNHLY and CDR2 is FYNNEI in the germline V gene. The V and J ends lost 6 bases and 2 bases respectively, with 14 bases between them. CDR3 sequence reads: CASRPDRLPGNTIYF. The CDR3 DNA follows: TGTGCCAGCAGGCCGGACAGACTTCCTGGAAACACCATATATTTT.

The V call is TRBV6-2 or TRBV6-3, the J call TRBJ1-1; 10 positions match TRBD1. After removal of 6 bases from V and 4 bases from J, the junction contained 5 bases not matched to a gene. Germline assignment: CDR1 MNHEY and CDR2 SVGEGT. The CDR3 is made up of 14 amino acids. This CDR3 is CASSWGTGATEAFF. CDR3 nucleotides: TGTGCCAGCAGCTGGGGGACAGGGGCCACTGAAGCTTTCTTT.

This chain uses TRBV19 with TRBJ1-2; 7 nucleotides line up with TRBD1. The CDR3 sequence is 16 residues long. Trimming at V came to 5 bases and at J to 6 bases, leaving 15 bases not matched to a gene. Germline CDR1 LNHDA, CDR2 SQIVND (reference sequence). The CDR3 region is CASSAQGTALSHGYTF. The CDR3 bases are TGTGCCAGTAGTGCCCAAGGGACAGCGCTATCCCATGGCTACACCTTC.